The TCR beta chain under discussion was sequenced for a study of blood T cell repertoires in COVID-19. Study background: Nucleic acid was either cDNA or gDNA, and it came from T cells, B-cell-depleted T cells, or PBMCs.

The CDR3 is 17 amino acids. The V and J ends lost 5 bases and 1 base respectively, with 19 bases between them. Germline lookup yields CDR1 SGHTA and CDR2 FQGTGA. The assay was immunoSEQ multiplex PCR, and TCRdb's table has in-frame clones only and misses some. The sample carries roughly 330,000 clones, approximately 86% recorded once. Sample: peripheral blood. The V call is TRBV7-3, the J call TRBJ2-3; D may be TRBD2 (6 bases). This clonotype was sampled from a man aged 30 to 39 with COVID-19, enrolled during active disease. CDR3 sequence (DNA): TGTGCCAGCAGCCTGACGGCGGGACCATTTGGCACAGATACGCAGTATTTT. Residues: CASSLTAGPFGTDTQYF.